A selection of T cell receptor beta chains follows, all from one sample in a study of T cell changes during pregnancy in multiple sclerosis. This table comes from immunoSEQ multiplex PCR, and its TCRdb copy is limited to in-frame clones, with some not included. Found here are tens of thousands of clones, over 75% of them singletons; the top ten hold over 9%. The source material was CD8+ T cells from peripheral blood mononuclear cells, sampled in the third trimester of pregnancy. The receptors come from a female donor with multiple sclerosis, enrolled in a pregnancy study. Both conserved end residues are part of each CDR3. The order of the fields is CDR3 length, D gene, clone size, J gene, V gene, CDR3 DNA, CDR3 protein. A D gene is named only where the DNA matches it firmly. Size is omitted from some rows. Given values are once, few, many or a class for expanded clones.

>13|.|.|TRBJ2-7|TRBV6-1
TGTGCCAGCAGAATCAGGGGTCGCGGCGAGCAGTACTTC
CASRIRGRGEQYF
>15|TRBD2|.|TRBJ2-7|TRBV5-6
TGTGCCAGCAGCTTGGACCTAGCGGTGGCCTACGAGCAGTACTTC
CASSLDLAVAYEQYF
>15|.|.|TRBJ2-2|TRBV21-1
TGTGCCAGAGAGGCCTCGTTCGCGAACACCGGGGAGCTGTTTTTT
CAREASFANTGELFF
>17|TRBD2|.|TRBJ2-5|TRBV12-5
TGTGCTAGTGGTTTGGTAGTTGGGACTAGCGGGCCCGAGGCCCAGTACTTC
CASGLVVGTSGPEAQYF
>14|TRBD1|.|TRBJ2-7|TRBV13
TGTGCCAGCAGCTTCGGACAGGGGGTCTACGAGCAGTACTTC
CASSFGQGVYEQYF
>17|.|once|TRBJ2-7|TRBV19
TGTGCCAGTAGTATGGAGTGGATCAACAGGAGACCTTACGAGCAGTACTTC
CASSMEWINRRPYEQYF
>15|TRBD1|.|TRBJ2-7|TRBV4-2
TGTGCCAGCAGAGATATCGGGACAGGGGCCTACGAGCAGTACTTC
CASRDIGTGAYEQYF
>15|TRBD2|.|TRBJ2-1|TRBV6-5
TGTGCCAGCAGTTACGGGCTAGCGGGAGTCAATGAGCAGTTCTTC
CASSYGLAGVNEQFF
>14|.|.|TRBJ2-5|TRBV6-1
TGTGCCAGCAGTGAATACAGGGCAGAAGAGACCCAGTACTTC
CASSEYRAEETQYF
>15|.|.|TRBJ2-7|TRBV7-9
TGTGCCAGCAGTCTTCTCAGGGGGGAACCCTACGAGCAGTACTTC
CASSLLRGEPYEQYF
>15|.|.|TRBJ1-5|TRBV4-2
TGTGCCAGCAGCCAGCTAGGCGGGAGGAATCAGCCCCAGCATTTT
CASSQLGGRNQPQHF
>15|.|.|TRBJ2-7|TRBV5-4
TGTGCCAGCAGAGCGGGTCGCGGGGGCCCCTACGAGCAGTACTTC
CASRAGRGGPYEQYF
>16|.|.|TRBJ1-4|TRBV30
TGTGCCTGGACCCCGGGTCGATACGCAACTAATGAAAAACTGTTTTTT
CAWTPGRYATNEKLFF
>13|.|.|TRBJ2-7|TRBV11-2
TGTGCCAGCAGCTTAGATCGTATCGACGAGCAGTACTTC
CASSLDRIDEQYF
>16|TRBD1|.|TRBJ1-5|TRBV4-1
TGCGCCAGCAGCCAAGAGGAACAGGGGAATTGGCAGCCCCAGCATTTT
CASSQEEQGNWQPQHF
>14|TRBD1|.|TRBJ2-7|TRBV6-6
TGTGCCAGCAGTCCGGGACAGGGCTCCTACGAGCAGTACTTC
CASSPGQGSYEQYF
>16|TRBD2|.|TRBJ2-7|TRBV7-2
TGTGCCAGCAGCTTTCATAGCGGGGGCCCACTTTACGAGCAGTACTTC
CASSFHSGGPLYEQYF
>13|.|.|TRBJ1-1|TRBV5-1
TGCGCCAGCAGTCTCACCAGCGAACTCGAAGCTTTCTTT
CASSLTSELEAFF
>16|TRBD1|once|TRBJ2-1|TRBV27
TGTGCCAGCAGTCTCCTCGGACAGGGGGTGTACAATGAGCAGTTCTTC
CASSLLGQGVYNEQFF
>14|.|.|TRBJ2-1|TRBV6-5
TGTGCCAGCACCCCCCGGGGGTCCCCCAATGAGCAGTTCTTC
CASTPRGSPNEQFF
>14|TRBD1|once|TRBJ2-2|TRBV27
TGTGCCAGCAGTCTAACAGGGGTCCTGCGGGAGCTGTTTTTT
CASSLTGVLRELFF
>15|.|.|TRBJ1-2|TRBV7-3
TGTGCCAGCAGCTTAAGCCCTGGGGCCAACTATGGCTACACCTTC
CASSLSPGANYGYTF
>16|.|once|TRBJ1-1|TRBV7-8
TGTGCCAGCAGCTCCCCTGGTGGCAGGGGTTGGACTGAAGCTTTCTTT
CASSSPGGRGWTEAFF
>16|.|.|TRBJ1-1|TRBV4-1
TGCGCCAGCCGACCCCTTAGGGAGGACCAGAACACTGAAGCTTTCTTT
CASRPLREDQNTEAFF
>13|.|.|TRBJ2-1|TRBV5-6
TGTGCCAGCAGCCTCGATCCGCGGAATGAGCAGTTCTTC
CASSLDPRNEQFF
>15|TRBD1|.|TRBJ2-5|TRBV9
TGTGCCAGCAGCGGAGGACAGGGGGCCGGGGAGACCCAGTACTTC
CASSGGQGAGETQYF
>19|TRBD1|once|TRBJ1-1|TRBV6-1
TGTGCCAGCAGTGTACTACTGGAAACAGGGGATTGGTCGAACACTGAAGCTTTCTTT
CASSVLLETGDWSNTEAFF
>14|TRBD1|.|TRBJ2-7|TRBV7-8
TGTGCCAGCAGCCCCTGGGACAGGGACTACGAGCAGTACTTC
CASSPWDRDYEQYF
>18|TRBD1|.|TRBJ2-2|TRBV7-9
TGTGCCAGCAGCTCAACGAAAGCAGGGGGTCGTAGCACCGGGGAGCTGTTTTTT
CASSSTKAGGRSTGELFF
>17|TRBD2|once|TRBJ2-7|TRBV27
TGTGCCAGCAGTTTAACTTTGCCTAGCGGAACGCCCTACGAGCAGTACTTC
CASSLTLPSGTPYEQYF
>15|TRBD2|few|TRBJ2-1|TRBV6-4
TGTGCCAGCAGCAAGGCTAGCGGGAGCGGCAATGAGCAGTTCTTC
CASSKASGSGNEQFF
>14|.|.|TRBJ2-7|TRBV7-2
TGTGCCAGCAGCTTAGGGTCGGGGAACTACGAGCAGTACTTC
CASSLGSGNYEQYF
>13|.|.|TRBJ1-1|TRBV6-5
TGTGCCAGCAGTTACACAGGTGGCACTGAAGCTTTCTTT
CASSYTGGTEAFF
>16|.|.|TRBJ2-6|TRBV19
TGTGCCACCTTGGGGGGAGTCAGCTCTGGGGCCAACGTCCTGACTTTC
CATLGGVSSGANVLTF
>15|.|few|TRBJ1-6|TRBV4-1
TGCGCCAGCAGCCAAGAGGGGGCTTTTAGTTCACCCCTCCACTTT
CASSQEGAFSSPLHF
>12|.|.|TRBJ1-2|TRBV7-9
TGTGCCAGCAGCTTGGGGCAGGAGGGCTACACCTTC
CASSLGQEGYTF
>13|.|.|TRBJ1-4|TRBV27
TGTGCCAGCATGGAACAGGATAATGAAAAACTGTTTTTT
CASMEQDNEKLFF
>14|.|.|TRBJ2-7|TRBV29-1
TGCAGCGTTGAAACAGGGAAGGAATCCTACGAGCAGTACTTC
CSVETGKESYEQYF
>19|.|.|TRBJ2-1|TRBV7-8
TGTGCCAGCAGCTTAGTTGACAGAGAGGAGGAGGGCATTGAGAATGAGCAGTTCTTC
CASSLVDREEEGIENEQFF
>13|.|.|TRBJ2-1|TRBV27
TGTGCCAGCAGCTTGAGCTCCTACAATGAGCAGTTCTTC
CASSLSSYNEQFF
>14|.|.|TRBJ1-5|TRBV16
TGTGCCAGCAGCCAAACAGGTTTAAATCAGCCCCAGCATTTT
CASSQTGLNQPQHF
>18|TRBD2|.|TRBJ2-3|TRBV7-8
TGTGCCAGCAGCCCAACCCTAAAGGGACTAGCTTACACAGATACGCAGTATTTT
CASSPTLKGLAYTDTQYF
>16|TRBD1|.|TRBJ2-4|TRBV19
TGTGCCAGTGCTCAAACAGGGGGCTTTGTCAAAAACATTCAGTACTTC
CASAQTGGFVKNIQYF
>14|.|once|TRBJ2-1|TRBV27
TGTGCCAGCAGTTTAGGGGGGTCCTACAATGAGCAGTTCTTC
CASSLGGSYNEQFF
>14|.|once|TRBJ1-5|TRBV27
TGTGCCAGCAGCCGCGAGGAGGGGAATCAGCCCCAGCATTTT
CASSREEGNQPQHF